The rows below give T cell receptor beta chains drawn from one sample of a study of beta chain features in type 1 diabetes. TCRdb keeps only in-frame clones here, not all; method: immunoSEQ multiplex PCR. The sample has tens of thousands of clones; 55% to 70% are singletons. Sequenced sample: Tregs from blood. These receptors were collected from a woman aged 25 to 39 in good health. CDR3s include the opening cysteine and the closing phenylalanine or tryptophan. Each record gives: CDR3 protein, CDR3 length, J gene, V gene.

CDR3aa: CASSRTSGMNTGELFF
len: 16
j_gene: TRBJ2-2
v_gene: TRBV11-2

CDR3aa: CASSSLVSSYNEQFF
len: 15
j_gene: TRBJ2-1
v_gene: TRBV5-1

CDR3aa: CAWSVLAGGFRVYNEQFF
len: 18
j_gene: TRBJ2-1
v_gene: TRBV30

CDR3aa: CASTIAGTTDTQYF
len: 14
j_gene: TRBJ2-3
v_gene: TRBV6-6

CDR3aa: CASSLGLAGGNEQFF
len: 15
j_gene: TRBJ2-1
v_gene: TRBV5-1

CDR3aa: CASSWGGNGYTF
len: 12
j_gene: TRBJ1-2
v_gene: TRBV11-2

CDR3aa: CASSPTTGVTDTQYF
len: 15
j_gene: TRBJ2-3
v_gene: TRBV18

CDR3aa: CASSKDRGGRTDTQYF
len: 16
j_gene: TRBJ2-3
v_gene: TRBV7-9

CDR3aa: CASTFRGWDYGYTF
len: 14
j_gene: TRBJ1-2
v_gene: TRBV19

CDR3aa: CASSLGGGAYNEQFF
len: 15
j_gene: TRBJ2-1
v_gene: TRBV5-4

CDR3aa: CASSFGGSYEQYF
len: 13
j_gene: TRBJ2-7
v_gene: TRBV11-2

CDR3aa: CASSLSGNFTDTQYF
len: 15
j_gene: TRBJ2-3
v_gene: TRBV7-3

CDR3aa: CASTGTFGGYTF
len: 12
j_gene: TRBJ1-2
v_gene: TRBV28

CDR3aa: CASSGMRLAGLTDTQYF
len: 17
j_gene: TRBJ2-3
v_gene: TRBV7-9